This TCR beta chain emerged from a study of early T cells in non-severe SARS-CoV-2 infection. V lost 1 base and J lost 7, with 13 bases in between. The CDR3 totals 14 residues. The germline gives CDR1 GTSNPN, CDR2 SVGIG (reference sequence). Regarding the study as a whole: VDJdb-based matching was biased toward anti-spike CD8 responses and missed private and CD4 specificities.

TCRdb itself ran the 5' RACE reads through MiXCR, one entry per CDR3 protein. This sample has some 41,000 distinct CDR3 sequences, with around 23% found just once. This clonotype has a count of ten or more. The antigen is unknown. The J gene is TRBJ1-4, the V gene TRBV30; D gene uncertain. The specimen comprised whole blood, sampled at baseline. This TCR was recovered from an adult who was a healthcare worker with PCR-confirmed SARS-CoV-2 infection or an uninfected control (not recorded which). CDR3 sequence: CAWSEGGIAEKLFF. In nucleotides, the CDR3 is TGTGCCTGGAGTGAGGGAGGGATCGCTGAAAAACTGTTTTTT.